The 19 T cell receptor beta chains presented below share a single source sample, sequenced in a study of PD-1 blockade in classical Hodgkin lymphoma. Sequencing used immunoSEQ multiplex PCR; TCRdb keeps in-frame clones, though not all of them. The sample includes 50,000 to 65,000 clones, about 85% seen only once; the top ten take over 7.5%. The sample's time point: cycle 4 day 1 (C4D1), after more than 5 weeks of nivolumab. Each of the patients experienced relapse following autologous stem cell transplantation, and their brentuximab vedotin exposure differed. Here the sequenced sample was peripheral blood mononuclear cells (PBMCs), taken before the fourth cycle of nivolumab. Receptors were obtained from a human donor with classical Hodgkin lymphoma.

The V call is TRBV14, the J call TRBJ1-1; the D is unclear. The CDR3 is 15 residues long. With 4 bases removed from V and 2 bases from J, the gap between germline ends came to 14 bases. Germline V gene sequence: CDR1 SGHDN, CDR2 FVKESK. CDR3 coding DNA: TGTGCCAGCAGCCCCGTAGGTCGAATTAACACTGAAGCTTTCTTT. This sequence encodes CASSPVGRINTEAFF.

The CDR3 spells CASSFDGAYGYTF. CDR3 coding DNA: TGCGCCAGCAGCTTCGACGGCGCCTATGGCTACACCTTC. The V gene is TRBV5-1, the J gene TRBJ1-2; D gene uncertain. Trimming took 2 bases from V and 4 from J, leaving 9 bases between them. The germline gives CDR1 SGHRS, CDR2 YFSETQ. The CDR3 has 13 amino acids.

The chain carries TRBV9 and TRBJ2-5; TRBD2 agrees at 11 bases. The germline V gene encodes CDR1 SGDLS and CDR2 YYNGEE. The ends lost 7 bases at V and 4 bases at J; junction bases unmatched: 12. The CDR3 runs to 16 residues. DNA of the CDR3: TGTGCCAGCGGGAAGTTAGCGGGGGGGCCGAGAGAGACCCAGTACTTC. This encodes CASGKLAGGPRETQYF.

This clone has only one observation. The same CDR3 is also encoded by other DNA sequences in this sample. The J gene is TRBJ1-1, the V gene TRBV5-1, with D unclear. This CDR3 contains 14 residues. The germline gives CDR1 SGHRS, CDR2 YFSETQ. Trimming left V 0 bases short and J 2 bases short, with 8 bases between. The DNA for the CDR3 is TGCGCCAGCAGCTTGGGGGGTGTCAACACTGAAGCTTTCTTT. This sequence encodes CASSLGGVNTEAFF. The full variable domain, rest sourced from reference TRBV5-1 and TRBJ1-1, is KAGVTQTPRYLIKTRGQQVTLSCSPISGHRSVSWYQQTPGQGLQFLFEYFSETQRNKGNFPGRFSGRQFSNSRSEMNVSTLELGDSALYLCASSLGGVNTEAFFGQGTRLTVV.

The chain is built from TRBV30 and TRBJ2-7, with D tentatively TRBD1 (5 bases). CDR1 and CDR2 from the germline V gene are GTSNPN and SVGIG (reference sequence). V dropped 4 bases and J dropped 6 bases, with 16 bases sitting between them. The CDR3 extends over 13 amino acids. The CDR3 is CAWTSVPQGEQYF. The CDR3 coding sequence is TGTGCCTGGACTAGTGTACCCCAGGGCGAGCAGTACTTC.

The DNA for the CDR3 is TGTGCCAGCACGAGCCTAGGGGGCCTGCGACGGGAGCAGTACTTC. Amino acid sequence: CASTSLGGLRREQYF. J is TRBJ2-7 and V is TRBV6-5; the match to TRBD1 covers 7 bases. The CDR3 contains 15 residues. Germline V gene lookup returns CDR1 MNHEY and CDR2 SVGAGI. Losses at the gene ends were 7 bases for V and 7 bases for J; bases not matched to a gene: 16.

V usage is TRBV5-1 and J usage is TRBJ1-4; the D gene is possibly TRBD1 (6 bases). The length of the CDR3 is 14 residues. The germline CDR1 and CDR2 sequences are SGHRS and YFSETQ. With 4 bases removed from V and 8 bases from J, the gap between germline ends came to 15 bases. Here the CDR3 reads CASSLGHQGEKLFF. In DNA form, the CDR3 reads TGCGCCAGCAGCCTCGGACACCAGGGGGAAAAACTGTTTTTT.

The gene calls are TRBV5-1 and TRBJ2-7; D possibly corresponds to TRBD1 (5 bases). Germline-derived CDR1 and CDR2 are SGHRS and YFSETQ. Trimming removed 5 bases from V and 0 bases from J, with 6 bases in between. The CDR3 covers 12 residues. The CDR3 here is CASRDNSYEQYF. CDR3 sequence (DNA): TGCGCCAGCAGGGACAACTCCTACGAGCAGTACTTC.

The rearrangement joins TRBV5-1 to TRBJ2-3; 7 bases are shared with TRBD2. The CDR3 totals 18 residues. V shed 0 bases, J shed 2 bases, and the junction held 12 bases outside the gene matches. Germline values: CDR1 SGHRS, CDR2 YFSETQ. DNA of the CDR3: TGCGCCAGCAGCTTGGCGGCGGCGGGGGAGCCGTACACAGATACGCAGTATTTT. This codes for CASSLAAAGEPYTDTQYF.

The chain is built from TRBV11-2 and TRBJ2-7; D might be TRBD1 or TRBD2, each matching 6 bases. The V end lost 1 base, the J end lost 2 bases, and 12 bases lay between the germline ends. Germline CDR1 is SGHAT and CDR2 is FQNNGV. This CDR3 is built from 15 residues. Here the CDR3 DNA reads TGTGCCAGCAGCTTAGCTGTTGGGGGGCCCTACGAGCAGTACTTC. This encodes CASSLAVGGPYEQYF.

The rearrangement links TRBV7-6 to TRBJ1-4; D is possibly TRBD1 (5 bases). This CDR3 comprises 15 residues. From germline, CDR1 is SGHVS and CDR2 FNYEAQ. The V end was cut by 5 bases, the J end by 8 bases, with 18 bases between. The CDR3 region is CASSPSGGSGEKLFF. CDR3 coding DNA: TGTGCCAGCAGCCCTTCCGGGGGATCAGGAGAAAAACTGTTTTTT.

This chain connects TRBV5-1 to TRBJ1-1; D remains ambiguous. V shed 4 bases and J shed 4 bases, with 8 bases lying between them. The length of the CDR3 is 12 residues. Looked up from germline, CDR1 is SGHRS and CDR2 is YFSETQ. The CDR3 DNA sequence: TGCGCCAGCAGCCAGTCGAGCACTGAAGCTTTCTTT. Translation gives CASSQSSTEAFF. The full variable domain, completed using reference TRBV5-1 and TRBJ1-1, is KAGVTQTPRYLIKTRGQQVTLSCSPISGHRSVSWYQQTPGQGLQFLFEYFSETQRNKGNFPGRFSGRQFSNSRSEMNVSTLELGDSALYLCASSQSSTEAFFGQGTRLTVV.

The CDR3 spells CASSFTQGVYEQYF. The CDR3 coding sequence is TGCGCCAGCAGCTTCACCCAGGGTGTCTACGAGCAGTACTTC. The V gene is TRBV5-1, the J gene TRBJ2-7, with D maybe TRBD1 (5 bases). CDR3 size: 14 residues. In germline, CDR1 is SGHRS, CDR2 YFSETQ. V gave up 2 bases and J gave up 3 bases, with 12 bases separating them.

The V call is TRBV6-1, the J call TRBJ1-2; D is undetermined. Germline CDR1 MNHNS, CDR2 SASEGT. V was pared by 3 bases and J by 7 bases, with 12 bases between. CDR3 length: 13 amino acids. For the CDR3, the DNA is TGTGCCAGCAGTGAGTGGACCGGTGTTGGCTACACCTTC. This sequence encodes CASSEWTGVGYTF.

In its sample, this clone was seen once. V and J are TRBV5-4 and TRBJ2-7; the D call may be TRBD1 or TRBD2 (6 bases each). Germline V CDR1 and CDR2: SGHNT, YYREEE (reference sequence). This CDR3 has 15 residues. Between the trimmed V and J ends, which lost 2 bases and 6 bases, there was a span of 18 bases. CDR3 region: CASSLTRPGAGEQYF. The CDR3, as DNA: TGTGCCAGCAGCTTAACCCGGCCGGGGGCCGGCGAGCAGTACTTC.

The table lists this clone with a count of one. The J gene is TRBJ1-2, the V gene TRBV28, with TRBD1 identical over 9 bases. V was pared by 5 bases and J by 6 bases, with 10 bases of the junction left unmatched. Per the germline V gene, CDR1 is MDHEN and CDR2 is SYDVKM. This CDR3 comprises 15 residues. CDR3 sequence reads: CASSRGQGRGDGYTF. The DNA for the CDR3 is TGTGCCAGCAGTCGGGGACAGGGCAGGGGAGATGGCTACACCTTC.

This chain links TRBV6-5 with TRBJ1-4; TRBD1 matches at 7 bases. Germline V gives CDR1 MNHEY, CDR2 SVGAGI. The CDR3 has 14 residues. Losses at the gene ends were 6 bases for V and 4 bases for J; bases not matched to a gene: 5. The CDR3 protein is CASRRGQINEKLFF. The DNA for the CDR3 is TGTGCCAGCAGACGGGGACAGATTAATGAAAAACTGTTTTTT.

This clone was seen just once. This sequence joins TRBV6-5 and TRBJ1-1, with D possibly being TRBD1 (5 bases). The germline V and J ends were trimmed by 5 bases and 1 base, with 11 bases remaining between them. The CDR3 is 14 residues long. CDR1 and CDR2 from the germline V gene are MNHEY and SVGAGI. The CDR3 spells CASSLGTGNTEAFF. The DNA of the CDR3 is TGTGCCAGCAGTCTCGGGACGGGGAACACTGAAGCTTTCTTT.

V is TRBV21-1 and J is TRBJ1-1. TRBV21-1 is a recognized pseudogene. CDR3 length equals 14 residues. The CDR3 is CASSFNRINTEAFF. The CDR3 nucleotides are TGTGCCAGCAGTTTCAATCGAATAAACACTGAAGCTTTCTTT.